These 31 T cell receptor beta chains originate from one sample sequenced in a study of T-cell memory formation after mild COVID-19. TCRdb re-derived calls from the 5' RACE reads in MiXCR, one entry per CDR3 protein. The sample has around 200,000 distinct CDR3 sequences; roughly 27% are singletons. The sequenced sample was PBMCs or a T cell subset sorted from them (not recorded which). These receptors all stem from an adult woman who had mild COVID-19 (a few samples of this study predate the infection). Cell type and time point are not known.

This chain joins TRBV20-1 and TRBJ2-1; 8 nucleotides align to TRBD1. The trim removed 1 base at V and 3 bases at J, leaving 8 bases unmatched. Per the germline V gene, CDR1 is DFQATT and CDR2 is SNEGSKA (reference sequence). CDR3 length: 16 residues. The CDR3 DNA sequence: TGCAGTGCTAGAGCCCAACAGGGGGGTGACTACAATGAGCAGTTCTTC. Its translation: CSARAQQGGDYNEQFF.

The chain has TRBV3-1 and TRBJ2-2; D unresolved. V shed 1 base and J shed 7 bases, with 7 bases lying between them. This CDR3 region has 13 residues. Germline V gene data show CDR1 as LGHDT and CDR2 as YNNKEL (reference sequence). CDR3 bases: TGTGCCAGCAGCCAAGGGAATTACGGGGAGCTGTTTTTT. Translated, it gives CASSQGNYGELFF.

This clonotype was picked up a small number of times. Here the CDR3 reads CASSQEPISTGELFF. For the CDR3, the DNA is TGCGCCAGCAGCCAAGAGCCCATCTCCACCGGGGAGCTGTTTTTT. The chain uses TRBV4-3 and TRBJ2-2; no definite D call. The CDR3 consists of 15 residues. V lost 0 bases to trimming and J lost 4 bases, with 9 bases between them. Germline V CDR1 and CDR2: LGHNA, YSLEER.

This sequence joins TRBV10-3 and TRBJ2-2; TRBD1 matches 9 bases. The germline V gene encodes CDR1 ENHRY and CDR2 SYGVKD. The V gene end was trimmed by 5 bases and the J gene end by 6 bases; junction bases not matched to a gene: 4. This CDR3 region has 14 residues. In DNA, the CDR3 is TGTGCCATCAGTTCTCGACAGGGGGCCGGGGAGCTGTTTTTT. Its protein product is CAISSRQGAGELFF.

This chain links TRBV10-2 with TRBJ1-1; D is perhaps TRBD1 (5 bases). Germline V gene lookup returns CDR1 WSHSY and CDR2 SAAADI. V dropped 0 bases and J dropped 10 bases, with 9 bases sitting between them. The CDR3 has 12 amino acids. The CDR3 loop reads CASSESQGRAFF. The CDR3, as DNA: TGCGCCAGCAGTGAGTCGCAGGGTCGAGCTTTCTTT.

This clonotype has more than one count but fewer than ten. This chain links TRBV7-2 with TRBJ2-7; 11 nucleotides align to TRBD2. The CDR3 extends over 15 amino acids. J lost 3 bases, V lost 6 bases, and 7 bases had no gene match. Germline V lookup: CDR1 SGHTA, CDR2 FQGNSA. CDR3 region: CASRTLAGGGYEQYF. In DNA form, the CDR3 reads TGTGCCAGCAGAACTCTAGCGGGAGGAGGCTACGAGCAGTACTTC. Combining the CDR3 with reference TRBV7-2 and TRBJ2-7 gives the whole variable domain GAGVSQSPSNKVTEKGKDVELRCDPISGHTALYWYRQSLGQGLEFLIYFQGNSAPDKSGLPSDRFSAERTGGSVSTLTIQRTQQEDSAVYLCASRTLAGGGYEQYFGPGTRLTVT.

The J gene is TRBJ2-3, the V gene TRBV11-2; 7 bases agree with TRBD2. This CDR3 spans 16 amino acids. The J segment lost 1 base and the V segment lost 5 bases, leaving 9 bases of the junction unmatched. CDR1 and CDR2 from the germline V gene are SGHAT and FQNNGV. CDR3 nucleotide sequence: TGTGCCAGCAGCCCCTGGGGGGGAGACGGCACAGATACGCAGTATTTT. It codes for CASSPWGGDGTDTQYF.

V and J are TRBV4-3 and TRBJ2-6; 7 nucleotides align to TRBD1. Trimming at V came to 1 base and at J to 0 bases, leaving 6 bases not matched to a gene. This CDR3 has 18 residues. Germline values: CDR1 LGHNA, CDR2 YSLEER. CDR3: CASSQGLPGGSGANVLTF. CDR3 DNA sequence: TGCGCCAGCAGCCAAGGTTTACCAGGGGGCTCTGGGGCCAACGTCCTGACTTTC.

The CDR3 is CASSEISQYSGANVLTF. CDR3 coding DNA: TGTGCCAGCAGTGAAATCTCACAGTACTCTGGGGCCAACGTCCTGACTTTC. This rearrangement joins TRBV6-1 to TRBJ2-6; D ambiguous. The CDR3 totals 17 residues. Trimming took 2 bases from V and 0 from J, leaving 11 bases between them. Germline-derived CDR1 and CDR2 are MNHNS and SASEGT.

There are a few counts of this clonotype. The chain joins TRBV5-6 to TRBJ1-6; D gene unclear. CDR1 is SGHDT and CDR2 is YYEEEE in the germline V gene. This CDR3 region has 13 residues. Trimming left V 4 bases short and J 9 bases short, with 11 bases between. The CDR3 nucleotides read TGTGCCAGCAGCCCCGGGAGCGCTTCACCCCTCCACTTT. Residues: CASSPGSASPLHF.

This clonotype was counted between two and nine times. The chain uses TRBV7-3 and TRBJ2-2; D might be TRBD2 (5 bases). Germline V gene data show CDR1 as SGHTA and CDR2 as FQGTGA. The CDR3 covers 14 residues. The ends were cut back, 5 bases at V and 5 bases at J, with 12 bases in the middle. The CDR3 loop is CASSPLSGTGELFF. The CDR3, as DNA: TGTGCCAGCAGCCCTCTTTCGGGGACCGGGGAGCTGTTTTTT. Together with reference TRBV7-3 and TRBJ2-2, the CDR3 gives the full variable domain: GAGVSQTPSNKVTEKGKYVELRCDPISGHTALYWYRQSLGQGPEFLIYFQGTGAADDSGLPNDRFFAVRPEGSVSTLKIQRTERGDSAVYLCASSPLSGTGELFFGEGSRLTVL.

This clonotype was counted only a few times. The gene calls are TRBV4-2 and TRBJ1-5; D remains unclear. The CDR3 is 15 amino acids. Trimming left V 0 bases short and J 1 base short, with 7 bases between. Per germline, CDR1 LGHNA and CDR2 YNFKEQ. The CDR3 DNA reads TGTGCCAGCAGCCAAGAGTACATGAGCAATCAGCCCCAGCATTTT. Translation gives CASSQEYMSNQPQHF.

This clonotype has only a few counts. The V call is TRBV30, the J call TRBJ2-1, with TRBD2 matching 14 bases. With V trimmed by 4 bases and J by 4 bases, 18 bases remained unmatched. CDR3 length: 20 residues. Germline V gene data show CDR1 as GTSNPN and CDR2 as SVGIG (reference sequence). The CDR3 DNA is TGTGCCTGGAACCTATCTCCGAGACTAGCGGGAGGGCCGGGGTACAATGAGCAGTTCTTC. Translating gives CAWNLSPRLAGGPGYNEQFF.

Notes on this clonotype: The junction shows a germline mismatch at one end, possibly a read error. The chain combines TRBV5-1 with TRBJ1-2; D remains unclear. Germline V gene sequence: CDR1 SGHRS, CDR2 YFSETQ. This CDR3 has 13 residues. The CDR3 reads CAISPDPGYGYTF. For the CDR3, the DNA is TGCGCCATCAGCCCGGACCCTGGCTATGGCTACACCTTC.

V usage is TRBV5-1 and J usage is TRBJ2-7, with 7 bases lining up with TRBD2. This CDR3 spans 14 amino acids. The germline V gene has CDR1 SGHRS and CDR2 YFSETQ. The J segment lost 2 bases and the V segment lost 6 bases, leaving 8 bases of the junction unmatched. The DNA for the CDR3 is TGCGCCAGCACCGGGGGAGGGTCCGCCTACGAGCAGTACTTC. The encoded protein is CASTGGGSAYEQYF.

In its sample, this clonotype was seen a few times. The chain links TRBV29-1 to TRBJ2-1, with TRBD2 matching over 12 bases. Germline V lookup: CDR1 SQVTM, CDR2 ANQGSEA. This CDR3 is built from 18 residues. V lost 8 bases, J lost 0 bases, and 14 bases stayed unmatched. The chain's CDR3 is CSPNLLAGGRSSYNEQFF. CDR3 sequence (DNA): TGCAGCCCGAACCTCCTAGCGGGGGGGAGAAGCTCCTACAATGAGCAGTTCTTC.

This clonotype was recorded a few times. This chain joins TRBV19 and TRBJ2-7, with 9 nucleotides matching TRBD2. V was clipped by 3 bases and J by 0 bases; unmatched bases: 9. Germline V lookup: CDR1 LNHDA, CDR2 SQIVND (reference sequence). The CDR3 runs to 17 residues. In DNA form, the CDR3 reads TGTGCCAGTAGTATCACCTTAAGCGGGAGGAGCTCCTACGAGCAGTACTTC. The encoded protein is CASSITLSGRSSYEQYF.

This clonotype was detected many times. The gene calls are TRBV20-1 and TRBJ2-3; D possibly uses TRBD1 or TRBD2 (5 bases each). With 2 bases removed from V and 1 base from J, the gap between germline ends came to 16 bases. From germline, CDR1 is DFQATT and CDR2 SNEGSKA (reference sequence). CDR3 length: 16 amino acids. The CDR3 DNA reads as TGCAGTGCTAGAAATCGGCGGGTGGGGGGCACAGATACGCAGTATTTT. This codes for CSARNRRVGGTDTQYF.

The chain links TRBV14 to TRBJ2-7, with a possible D match to TRBD2 (5 bases). This CDR3 contains 14 residues. CDR1 is SGHDN, CDR2 FVKESK, per germline. Trimming removed 5 bases at V and 5 bases at J, with 16 bases between. The CDR3 DNA reads TGTGCCAGCAGCTGGGGTATCGGAGGTCACGAGCAGTACTTC. It yields the protein CASSWGIGGHEQYF. Complete variable domain (other parts from reference TRBV14 and TRBJ2-7): EAGVTQFPSHSVIEKGQTVTLRCDPISGHDNLYWYRRVMGKEIKFLLHFVKESKQDESGMPNNRFLAERTGGTYSTLKVQPAELEDSGVYFCASSWGIGGHEQYFGPGTRLTVT.

This clonotype was observed a few times. This chain connects TRBV20-1 to TRBJ2-3, with TRBD2 matching 11 bases. With V trimmed by 1 base and J by 6 bases, 12 bases remained unmatched. The CDR3 runs 17 residues. Germline V gene lookup returns CDR1 DFQATT and CDR2 SNEGSKA (reference sequence). CDR3 in DNA: TGCAGTGCTAGAGTCCTTGGGACTAGCGGCTCCACGGATACGCAGTATTTT. This encodes CSARVLGTSGSTDTQYF.

This clonotype was recorded a few times. The chain combines TRBV15 with TRBJ2-2, with 12 bases aligning to TRBD2. J gave up 7 bases and V 8 bases, and 5 bases lay outside the gene matches. This CDR3 spans 14 amino acids. Germline CDR1 LNHNV, CDR2 YYDKDF (reference sequence). The CDR3 loop is CATSSGGAIGELFF. The CDR3 DNA reads TGTGCCACCTCTAGCGGGGGGGCTATCGGGGAGCTGTTTTTT.

The genes are TRBV6-2 or TRBV6-3 and TRBJ1-2; 8 bases are a match to TRBD1. Germline V CDR1 and CDR2: MNHEY, SVGEGT. The CDR3 length is 13 residues. The V gene end was trimmed by 9 bases and the J gene end by 7 bases; junction bases not matched to a gene: 10. The CDR3 loop reads CASKTGALLGYTF. CDR3 sequence (DNA): TGTGCCAGTAAGACAGGGGCCCTACTTGGCTACACCTTC.

This chain joins TRBV4-1 and TRBJ1-3, with D hard to call. The CDR3 is made up of 14 amino acids. V was cut by 0 bases and J by 4 bases, with 7 bases left in between. Germline assignment: CDR1 MGHRA and CDR2 YSYEKL. The CDR3 sequence is CASSQDPTGNTIYF. CDR3 bases: TGCGCCAGCAGCCAAGATCCAACCGGAAACACCATATATTTT.

The rearrangement joins TRBV5-4 to TRBJ1-5; D gene uncertain. The CDR3 extends over 14 amino acids. Germline V lookup: CDR1 SGHNT, CDR2 YYREEE (reference sequence). The ends were cut back, 0 bases at V and 2 bases at J, with 6 bases in the middle. The CDR3 coding sequence is TGTGCCAGCAGCTTGGAGGGTGGCAATCAGCCCCAGCATTTT. Its translation: CASSLEGGNQPQHF.

The sample holds a few counts of this clonotype. The chain employs TRBV18 and TRBJ2-3; 7 bases agree with TRBD2. The ends lost 0 bases at V and 0 bases at J; junction bases unmatched: 12. This CDR3 comprises 19 residues. Germline loops: CDR1 KGHSH, CDR2 LQKENI. The CDR3 spells CASSPPYVQRGISTDTQYF. In DNA form, the CDR3 reads TGTGCCAGCTCACCACCTTACGTCCAGCGGGGTATAAGCACAGATACGCAGTATTTT.

This clonotype has only a few counts. CDR3 nucleotide sequence: TGTGCGAGCGGACTAGCCGGCAATGAGCAGTTCTTC. Protein: CASGLAGNEQFF. This chain uses TRBV7-2 with TRBJ2-1, with TRBD2 matching 8 bases. CDR3 length equals 12 residues. Germline lookup yields CDR1 SGHTA and CDR2 FQGNSA.

V and J are TRBV4-1 and TRBJ1-5, with TRBD1 identical over 11 bases. Germline V gene data show CDR1 as MGHRA and CDR2 as YSYEKL. V trimming: 3 bases; J trimming: 5 bases; junction bases outside the gene matches: 9. This CDR3 region has 17 residues. The CDR3 coding sequence is TGCGCCAGCAGCCATTACCCGGACAGGGGGCTACATCAGCCCCAGCATTTT. This sequence encodes CASSHYPDRGLHQPQHF.

V gene TRBV11-1 combines with J gene TRBJ1-1; D may be TRBD1 (6 bases). The germline gives CDR1 SGHAT, CDR2 FQDESV (reference sequence). The V gene lost 8 bases and the J gene lost 2 bases, with 12 bases spanning the gap. The CDR3 covers 13 residues. CDR3 DNA sequence: TGTGCCAGCTCTAAGACAGGCAACACTGAAGCTTTCTTT. It specifies CASSKTGNTEAFF.

This clonotype was picked up a small number of times. As DNA, the CDR3 is TGCGCCAGCAGCTCCGGGTGGCGAGTCTACAATGAGCAGTTCTTC. Translating it yields CASSSGWRVYNEQFF. The chain uses TRBV5-1 and TRBJ2-1; D not certain. Germline loops: CDR1 SGHRS, CDR2 YFSETQ. The CDR3 extends over 15 amino acids. Trimming shortened V by 3 bases and J by 3 bases, and 13 bases separated the two germline ends.

The V gene is TRBV29-1, the J gene TRBJ1-1; 7 positions agree with TRBD1. CDR1 SQVTM and CDR2 ANQGSEA come from the germline V gene. Trimming at V came to 7 bases and at J to 0 bases, leaving 11 bases not matched to a gene. This CDR3 has 15 amino acids. CDR3 DNA sequence: TGCAGCGCCCACAGGGGAGGAGGCCTGAACACTGAAGCTTTCTTT. It encodes CSAHRGGGLNTEAFF.

This clonotype was found a few times. This sequence joins TRBV4-1 and TRBJ2-3; 8 nucleotides line up with TRBD2. This CDR3 comprises 16 residues. Germline V gene lookup returns CDR1 MGHRA and CDR2 YSYEKL. V trimming: 4 bases; J trimming: 4 bases; junction bases outside the gene matches: 10. This chain's CDR3 is CASSLTEREYADTQYF. CDR3 bases: TGCGCCAGCAGCCTTACAGAGCGGGAGTATGCAGATACGCAGTATTTT.